These 24 T cell receptor beta chains were all obtained from the same sample, sequenced in a study of T-cell memory formation after mild COVID-19. TCRdb recomputed calls from the 5' RACE reads with MiXCR, one row per CDR3 protein. The table lists roughly 280,000 distinct CDR3 sequences, around 8% of them singletons. The sequenced sample consisted of PBMCs or a T cell subset sorted from them (not recorded which). Every receptor here comes from a man younger than 35 who had mild COVID-19 (a few samples of this study predate the infection). Cell type and time point are not known.

This clonotype has ten or more counts. The rearrangement uses TRBV5-1 and TRBJ1-1; D might be TRBD1 (5 bases). Trimming pared 0 bases from V and 5 bases from J, leaving 11 bases between. CDR1 and CDR2 from the germline V gene are SGHRS and YFSETQ. The CDR3 runs 14 residues. The CDR3 protein is CASSLAGGETEAFF. CDR3 DNA sequence: TGCGCCAGCAGCTTGGCCGGGGGTGAGACTGAAGCTTTCTTT.

The V call is TRBV7-9, the J call TRBJ2-7, with 9 positions matching TRBD2. V shed 5 bases and J 7 bases; nucleotides not matched to a gene: 15. The CDR3 totals 16 residues. The germline gives CDR1 SEHNR, CDR2 FQNEAQ (reference sequence). CDR3 nucleotides: TGTGCCAGCAGCCCTCCTACTGTTAGCGGGGGAGAGGAGCAGTACTTC. Translation gives CASSPPTVSGGEEQYF.

This chain links TRBV29-1 with TRBJ2-1, with TRBD2 matching 12 bases. Germline V gives CDR1 SQVTM, CDR2 ANQGSEA. V was clipped by 6 bases and J by 3 bases; unmatched bases: 6. CDR3 size: 15 residues. CDR3 in amino acids: CSVFTSGGNYNEQFF. In nucleotides, the CDR3 is TGCAGCGTCTTCACTAGCGGGGGGAACTACAATGAGCAGTTCTTC.

This clonotype was counted between two and nine times. The rearrangement uses TRBV27 and TRBJ2-7; TRBD2 aligns across 12 bases. CDR1 is MNHEY, CDR2 SMNVEV, per germline (reference sequence). This CDR3 contains 16 residues. The DNA of the CDR3 is TGTGCCAGCAGTCCGCGGGGACTAGCGGGCCCCTACAAGCAGTACGTC. Translating gives CASSPRGLAGPYKQYV.

The chain combines TRBV7-9 with TRBJ1-5; 11 bases are a match to TRBD1. The germline CDR1 and CDR2 sequences are SEHNR and FQNEAQ (reference sequence). The CDR3 consists of 15 residues. Losses at the gene ends were 4 bases for V and 3 bases for J; bases not matched to a gene: 2. CDR3 sequence reads: CASSSGQGDNQPQHF. The CDR3, as DNA: TGTGCCAGCAGCTCGGGACAGGGGGACAATCAGCCCCAGCATTTT.

The rearrangement joins TRBV20-1 to TRBJ2-2; D is unclear. Trimming took 1 base from V and 2 from J, leaving 8 bases between them. Germline V lookup: CDR1 DFQATT, CDR2 SNEGSKA (reference sequence). This CDR3 is 14 amino acids long. The CDR3 nucleotides are TGCAGTGCTAGAGGAGGTATAAACACCGGGGAGCTGTTTTTT. It is translated as CSARGGINTGELFF.

This chain connects TRBV4-2 to TRBJ2-3; D possibly corresponds to TRBD2 (6 bases). Germline-derived CDR1 and CDR2 are LGHNA and YNFKEQ. The V gene lost 2 bases and the J gene lost 3 bases, with 15 bases spanning the gap. CDR3 size: 16 residues. CDR3 in amino acids: CASSQTTDYGTDTQYF. CDR3 nucleotide sequence: TGTGCCAGCAGCCAAACGACGGACTACGGGACAGATACGCAGTATTTT.

This chain connects TRBV5-1 to TRBJ1-4, with 9 bases identical to TRBD1. CDR3 length: 14 residues. V dropped 3 bases and J dropped 7; count of bases not matched to a gene: 4. Germline CDR1 SGHRS, CDR2 YFSETQ. CDR3 coding DNA: TGCGCCAGCAGCTGGGACAGGGAGTTTGAAAAACTGTTTTTT. It specifies CASSWDREFEKLFF.

The chain carries TRBV18 and TRBJ2-1, with TRBD2 identical over 10 bases. This CDR3 has 18 amino acids. V shed 0 bases, J shed 4 bases, and the junction held 9 bases outside the gene matches. CDR1 and CDR2 from the germline V gene are KGHSH and LQKENI. CDR3 DNA: TGTGCCAGCTCACCACCTTCGACACTAGCGGGAAAATACAATGAGCAGTTCTTC. The encoded protein is CASSPPSTLAGKYNEQFF.

The V and J genes are TRBV5-1 and TRBJ2-7; 11 bases align to TRBD2. The CDR3 spans 18 residues. V gave up 4 bases and J gave up 2 bases; unmatched junction bases: 14. In germline, CDR1 is SGHRS, CDR2 YFSETQ. This CDR3 reads CASSLPASGGLSPYEQYF. The CDR3 coding sequence is TGCGCCAGCAGCCTCCCAGCTAGCGGGGGGCTATCCCCCTACGAGCAGTACTTC.

The rearrangement links TRBV7-2 to TRBJ2-5, with 9 bases that match TRBD2. This CDR3 spans 14 amino acids. V shed 2 bases and J 5 bases; nucleotides not matched to a gene: 3. Germline V lookup: CDR1 SGHTA, CDR2 FQGNSA. The CDR3 DNA reads TGTGCCAGCAGCTTATGGAGCGGGGGGGAGACCCAGTACTTC. This gives the protein CASSLWSGGETQYF.

This clonotype came up a few times. The CDR3 nucleotides read TGTGCCAGCAGACCTGACTACGTTGGGGAAAAACTGTTTTTT. This gives the protein CASRPDYVGEKLFF. The chain combines TRBV6-5 with TRBJ1-4, with D unresolved. Germline-derived CDR1 and CDR2 are MNHEY and SVGAGI. V lost 6 bases and J 8 bases, leaving 16 bases between the germline ends. The length of the CDR3 is 14 residues.

This chain joins TRBV27 and TRBJ2-7; TRBD1 agrees at 7 bases. The germline CDR1 and CDR2 sequences are MNHEY and SMNVEV (reference sequence). The CDR3 is made up of 15 amino acids. V shed 6 bases, J shed 0 bases, and the junction held 8 bases outside the gene matches. The CDR3 protein is CASSLVGTASYEQYF. CDR3 DNA: TGTGCCAGCAGCCTGGTTGGGACAGCCTCCTACGAGCAGTACTTC.

The V call is TRBV27, the J call TRBJ2-3, with 7 bases aligning to TRBD1. CDR3 size: 14 residues. V lost 6 bases and J lost 3; bases outside the gene matches: 6. Germline V gene data show CDR1 as MNHEY and CDR2 as SMNVEV (reference sequence). The CDR3, as DNA: TGTGCCAGCAGCAGAATACAGGGGACAGATACGCAGTATTTT. Protein: CASSRIQGTDTQYF.

In this sample, this clonotype turned up many times. V gene TRBV12-3 or TRBV12-4 combines with J gene TRBJ2-5; 8 bases line up with TRBD1. Germline trimming cut 6 bases from V and 5 bases from J; bases unmatched to any gene: 5. The CDR3 has 13 residues. CDR3 bases: TGTGCCAGCAGCAGGACAGGGCTCGAGACCCAGTACTTC. It yields the protein CASSRTGLETQYF.

On this clonotype: Being one base from a much bigger clone, this may be a read error. The chain carries TRBV29-1 and TRBJ2-5, with 7 nucleotides matching TRBD1. The CDR3 consists of 15 residues. Unmatched junction bases numbered 15, after V lost 6 bases and J lost 5 bases. CDR1 is SQVTM, CDR2 ANQGSEA, per germline. CDR3 DNA: TGCAGCGTCGGGACAGCCGCATACTCTCACGAGACCCAGTACTTC. Encoded protein: CSVGTAAYSHETQYF.

Notes on this clonotype: One end of the junction does not line up with germline, which may come from a read error. The chain joins TRBV6-2 or TRBV6-3 to TRBJ1-5, with TRBD1 as a possible D gene (6 bases). The CDR3 contains 13 residues. In germline, CDR1 is MNHEY, CDR2 SVGEGT. This chain's CDR3 is CASQMGGDQPQQF. The CDR3 region has the DNA TGTGCCAGCCAGATGGGGGGCGATCAGCCCCAGCAATTT.

This clonotype was seen a few times. The chain carries TRBV6-2 or TRBV6-3 and TRBJ1-6, with unresolved D. CDR1 and CDR2 from the germline V gene are MNHEY and SVGEGT. The CDR3 spans 13 residues. Trimming left V 7 bases short and J 7 bases short, with 11 bases between. The CDR3 loop is CASTLDLNSPLHF. The CDR3 bases are TGTGCCAGCACCCTCGACCTCAATTCACCCCTCCACTTT.

The V gene is TRBV20-1, the J gene TRBJ2-3, with D hard to call. This CDR3 has 8 residues. The V and J ends lost 6 bases and 14 bases respectively, with 9 bases between them. Germline lookup yields CDR1 DFQATT and CDR2 SNEGSKA (reference sequence). This CDR3 reads CSAVGRYF. CDR3 nucleotide sequence: TGCAGTGCGGTTGGGCGGTATTTT.

This clonotype was seen many times. The chain carries TRBV11-2 and TRBJ2-3; D is perhaps TRBD2 (5 bases). This CDR3 is built from 13 residues. Germline V gene sequence: CDR1 SGHAT, CDR2 FQNNGV. Trimming removed 5 bases at V and 2 bases at J, with 8 bases between. The DNA of the CDR3 is TGTGCCAGCAGCCCGACTAACACAGATACGCAGTATTTT. Protein: CASSPTNTDTQYF. The full variable domain, its missing parts supplied by reference TRBV11-2 and TRBJ2-3, is EAGVAQSPRYKIIEKRQSVAFWCNPISGHATLYWYQQILGQGPKLLIQFQNNGVVDDSQLPKDRFSAERLKGVDSTLKIQPAKLEDSAVYLCASSPTNTDTQYFGPGTRLTVL.

This clonotype occurred a few times. The chain is built from TRBV5-4 and TRBJ2-1, with 10 positions matching TRBD2. This CDR3 has 14 residues. Germline CDR1 SGHNT, CDR2 YYREEE (reference sequence). Trimming took 0 bases from V and 9 from J; bases not matched to a gene: 3. Here the CDR3 DNA reads TGTGCCAGCAGCTTGGAACTAGCGGGGCTTGAGCAGTTCTTC. Protein sequence: CASSLELAGLEQFF.

The chain combines TRBV25-1 with TRBJ1-5; unclear D gene. Germline values: CDR1 MGHDK, CDR2 SYGVNS. Trimming removed 3 bases from V and 6 bases from J, with 6 bases in between. This CDR3 spans 12 amino acids. CDR3 sequence reads: CASSDPGQPQHF. For the CDR3, the DNA is TGTGCCAGCAGTGACCCGGGTCAGCCCCAGCATTTT. The full variable domain, with the rest looked up from reference TRBV25-1 and TRBJ1-5, is EADIYQTPRYLVIGTGKKITLECSQTMGHDKMYWYQQDPGMELHLIHYSYGVNSTEKGDLSSESTVSRIRTEHFPLTLESARPSHTSQYLCASSDPGQPQHFGDGTRLSIL.

The chain uses TRBV6-4 and TRBJ2-5, with D maybe TRBD2 (6 bases). The CDR3 length is 15 residues. Between the trimmed V and J ends, which lost 6 bases and 4 bases, there was a span of 18 bases. From germline, CDR1 is MRHNA and CDR2 SNTAGT. The chain's CDR3 is CASSETGGASETQYF. The DNA of the CDR3 is TGTGCCAGCAGCGAAACCGGGGGAGCATCAGAGACCCAGTACTTC.

This clonotype was seen more than once but under ten times. The chain joins TRBV12-3 or TRBV12-4 to TRBJ2-4; either TRBD1 or TRBD2 may supply D (7 bases each). Between the trimmed V and J ends, which lost 5 bases and 7 bases, there was a span of 21 bases. The CDR3 is 16 amino acids. CDR3 region: CASSQTTGRGMNIQYF. CDR3 sequence (DNA): TGTGCCAGCAGTCAGACGACAGGGAGGGGAATGAACATTCAGTACTTC.